One sample yielded the 19 T cell receptor beta chains listed below, sequenced in a study of CXCR3-negative and CXCR3-positive naive CD8 T cells. These receptors' antigens are unknown. UMI-labeled 5' RACE yielded the TRB cDNA libraries. TCRdb reanalyzed the 5' RACE reads and collapses them to one entry per CDR3 protein, without DNA. Here the sample table reports around 66,000 distinct CDR3 sequences. Study-wide results and caveats: More hydrophobic TRB CDR3s were found in CXCR3-positive naive cells than in CXCR3-negative naive cells.

The sample taken for sequencing was naive CXCR3+ CD8+ T cells from blood. Subset indicated: CD45RO-CCR7+CD27+CD95- naive CD8+ T cells expressing CXCR3 (TNR3+). Source of these receptors: a human donor in good health. Some clones in this sample may be carry-over from other donors' samples.

This rearrangement joins TRBV20-1 to TRBJ2-3; TCRdb returns TRBD1, unconfirmable since there is no DNA. Germline loops: CDR1 DFQATT, CDR2 SNEGSKA (reference sequence). The length of the CDR3 is 14 residues. CDR3 loop: CSARESGGPDTQYF.

This rearrangement joins TRBV6-2 or TRBV6-3 to TRBJ1-1; there is no DNA to check the TCRdb D call of TRBD1. The CDR3 sequence is 14 residues long. The germline V gene encodes CDR1 MNHEY and CDR2 SVGEGT. The CDR3: CASSYSMLGGEAFF.

The chain recombines TRBV29-1 with TRBJ1-2. Looked up from germline, CDR1 is SQVTM and CDR2 is ANQGSEA. The CDR3 is made up of 13 amino acids. CDR3 sequence: CSVEEEGIYGYTF.

The gene calls are TRBV19 and TRBJ2-1. CDR3 size: 15 residues. Germline CDR1 and CDR2: LNHDA and SQIVND (reference sequence). CDR3 sequence: CASTLAGNSGNEQFF.

The chain recombines TRBV6-2 or TRBV6-3 with TRBJ2-7; absent DNA, TCRdb's TRBD1 call cannot be checked. The CDR3 runs to 15 residues. Germline loops: CDR1 MNHEY, CDR2 SVGEGT. The CDR3 spells CASTLPGQGVYEQYF.

V is TRBV27 and J is TRBJ2-1; TCRdb's D call, TRBD1, is unchecked because there is no DNA. Germline V gives CDR1 MNHEY, CDR2 SMNVEV (reference sequence). There are 14 residues in the CDR3. CDR3 residues: CASSSGRGNNEQFF.

J is TRBJ2-5 and V is TRBV29-1; TCRdb returns TRBD1, unconfirmable since there is no DNA. Germline V CDR1 and CDR2: SQVTM, ANQGSEA. The CDR3 is 15 amino acids. CDR3 in amino acids: CSVEELGQGAETQYF.

The chain couples TRBV7-9 to TRBJ2-7; lacking DNA, the TRBD1 call made by TCRdb goes unchecked. This CDR3 spans 12 amino acids. Germline CDR1 and CDR2: SEHNR and FQNEAQ (reference sequence). CDR3 region: CASSGTAYEQYF. Combining the CDR3 with reference TRBV7-9 and TRBJ2-7 gives the whole variable domain DTGVSQNPRHKITKRGQNVTFRCDPISEHNRLYWYRQTLGQGPEFLTYFQNEAQLEKSRLLSDRFSAERPKGSFSTLEIQRTEQGDSAMYLCASSGTAYEQYFGPGTRLTVT.

The chain combines TRBV6-5 with TRBJ1-4; TCRdb names TRBD1, which stays unverified in the absence of DNA. CDR1 and CDR2 (germline): MNHEY, SVGAGI. The CDR3 extends over 15 amino acids. CDR3 residues: CASSYGGQSSGELFF.

The gene calls are TRBV6-2 or TRBV6-3 and TRBJ2-1. CDR3 size: 14 residues. Germline CDR1 is MNHEY and CDR2 is SVGEGT. The CDR3: CASSRSTDYNEQFF.

The V gene is TRBV6-2 or TRBV6-3, the J gene TRBJ2-3; TCRdb selects TRBD1, and the lack of DNA leaves this call unchecked. CDR3 length: 15 residues. Germline lookup yields CDR1 MNHEY and CDR2 SVGEGT. The CDR3 spells CASSYSMTVEDTQYF.

V is TRBV7-3 and J is TRBJ2-3; the D gene TCRdb calls, TRBD1, cannot be checked with no DNA. Germline V lookup: CDR1 SGHTA, CDR2 FQGTGA. CDR3 length: 14 amino acids. CDR3 amino acids: CASSYGGTADTQYF.

J is TRBJ2-3 and V is TRBV20-1; TCRdb indicates TRBD1, and absent DNA this call remains unverified. The CDR3 is 13 residues long. Germline loops: CDR1 DFQATT, CDR2 SNEGSKA (reference sequence). The CDR3 here is CSVGTANTDTQYF.

The V call is TRBV28, the J call TRBJ2-7. The V gene's germline CDR1 is MDHEN and CDR2 SYDVKM. The CDR3 totals 15 residues. The CDR3 loop is CASSLFSNSLFEQYF. Looking up the rest from reference TRBV28 and TRBJ2-7 gives the full variable domain: DVKVTQSSRYLVKRTGEKVFLECVQDMDHENMFWYRQDPGLGLRLIYFSYDVKMKEKGDIPEGYSVSREKKERFSLILESASTNQTSMYLCASSLFSNSLFEQYFGPGTRLTVT.

The CDR3 loop is CASSPHLGGTRGETQYF. The chain employs TRBV6-2 or TRBV6-3 and TRBJ2-5; TCRdb designates TRBD1, a call that cannot be tested without DNA. Looked up from germline, CDR1 is MNHEY and CDR2 is SVGEGT. CDR3 length: 17 residues.

The genes are TRBV6-6 and TRBJ2-2. The CDR3 consists of 11 residues. Per germline, CDR1 MNHNY and CDR2 SVGAGI (reference sequence). The CDR3 loop reads CASLLSGELFF.

This rearrangement joins TRBV29-1 to TRBJ2-7. The CDR3 runs 12 residues. Germline CDR1 reads SQVTM; CDR2 reads ANQGSEA. CDR3 in amino acids: CSVPTGPYEQYF.

The rearrangement joins TRBV6-1 to TRBJ2-7; TCRdb's D call of TRBD1 is untestable without DNA. From germline, CDR1 is MNHNS and CDR2 SASEGT. The CDR3 extends over 16 amino acids. CDR3 region: CASSLRTGEPSYEQYF.

Judged by frequency, this clonotype is medium-sized (0.01 to 0.1%). The chain employs TRBV4-1 and TRBJ1-2; TCRdb's D gene call, TRBD1, goes unchecked for lack of DNA. Germline loops: CDR1 MGHRA, CDR2 YSYEKL. The CDR3 has 19 residues. CDR3 in amino acids: CASSTNPGQGARFGYGYTF.